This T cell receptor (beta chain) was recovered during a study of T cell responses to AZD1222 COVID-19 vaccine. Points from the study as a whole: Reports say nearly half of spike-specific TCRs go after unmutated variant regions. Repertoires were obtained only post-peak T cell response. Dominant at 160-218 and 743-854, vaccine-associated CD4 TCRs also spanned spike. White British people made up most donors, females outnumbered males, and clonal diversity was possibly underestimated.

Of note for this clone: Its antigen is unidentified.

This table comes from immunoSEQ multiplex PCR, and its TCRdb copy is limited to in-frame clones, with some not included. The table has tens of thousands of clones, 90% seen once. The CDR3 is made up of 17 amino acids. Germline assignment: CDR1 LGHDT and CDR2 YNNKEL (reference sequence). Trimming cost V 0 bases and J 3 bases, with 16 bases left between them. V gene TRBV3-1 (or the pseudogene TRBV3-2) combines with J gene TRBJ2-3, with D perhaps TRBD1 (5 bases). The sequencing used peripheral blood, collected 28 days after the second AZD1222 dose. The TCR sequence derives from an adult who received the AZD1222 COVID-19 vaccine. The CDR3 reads CASSQDRGRDWTDTQYF. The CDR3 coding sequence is TGTGCCAGCAGCCAAGACCGTGGCAGGGATTGGACAGATACGCAGTATTTT.